These 24 T cell receptor beta chains share one sample of origin, sequenced in a study of T-cell memory formation after mild COVID-19. Each CDR3 protein gets one entry after TCRdb re-called the 5' RACE reads with MiXCR. The table has roughly 250,000 distinct CDR3 sequences, about 15% seen once. Sequences were obtained from PBMCs or a T cell subset sorted from them (not recorded which). These receptors were obtained from a young man who had mild COVID-19 (a few samples of this study predate the infection). Cell type and time point are not known.

This clonotype was counted only a few times. J is TRBJ2-7 and V is TRBV6-1; 9 bases are shared with TRBD2. The germline gives CDR1 MNHNS, CDR2 SASEGT. V was pared by 6 bases and J by 2 bases, with 5 bases of the junction left unmatched. This CDR3 contains 14 residues. CDR3 region: CASRASGAAYEQYV. The CDR3 DNA reads TGTGCCAGCAGAGCTAGCGGGGCGGCCTACGAGCAGTACGTC.

This chain links TRBV4-1 with TRBJ2-5; maybe TRBD2 (5 bases). This CDR3 spans 17 amino acids. Trimming pared 4 bases from V and 5 bases from J, leaving 23 bases between. CDR1 and CDR2 (germline): MGHRA, YSYEKL. CDR3 in amino acids: CASSRGLARSTRETQYF. The CDR3 region has the DNA TGCGCCAGCAGCCGAGGACTCGCCCGGTCCACGCGGGAGACCCAGTACTTC.

This clonotype was counted many times. This sequence joins TRBV29-1 and TRBJ2-1; a weak D match, TRBD2 (6 bases). Germline loops: CDR1 SQVTM, CDR2 ANQGSEA. CDR3 size: 13 residues. V gave up 6 bases and J gave up 6 bases, with 15 bases separating them. The DNA for the CDR3 is TGCAGCGTGGACTCGGACGGGGGCAATGAGCAGTTCTTC. Encoded protein: CSVDSDGGNEQFF.

This clonotype was counted between two and nine times. One end of the junction varies from germline; a read error may be responsible. The chain carries TRBV20-1 and TRBJ2-5; D ambiguous. CDR3 size: 13 residues. The germline V gene has CDR1 DFQATT and CDR2 SNEGSKA (reference sequence). The chain's CDR3 is CSARDSSRETQYF. DNA of the CDR3: TGCAGTGCTCGAGACTCTTCCCGAGAGACCCAGTACTTC.

A few counts support this clonotype. The chain is built from TRBV7-2 and TRBJ1-4; no reliable D call. There are 14 residues in the CDR3. V was trimmed by 5 bases and J by 7 bases, leaving 14 bases between them. Germline CDR1 reads SGHTA; CDR2 reads FQGNSA. This CDR3 is CASSRERSTEKLFF. The CDR3 region has the DNA TGTGCCAGCAGCCGAGAAAGGAGTACTGAAAAACTGTTTTTT.

This clonotype showed up just a few times. The chain uses TRBV20-1 and TRBJ1-1, with D possibly TRBD1 on 6 matching bases. The V end was cut by 5 bases, the J end by 3 bases, with 10 bases between. The CDR3 extends over 12 amino acids. Germline V CDR1 and CDR2: DFQATT, SNEGSKA (reference sequence). The CDR3 bases are TGCAGTGCTCGCGGACAGTACACTGAAGCTTTCTTT. It codes for CSARGQYTEAFF.

This clonotype was seen only a few times. V usage is TRBV6-2 or TRBV6-3 and J usage is TRBJ1-5, with 8 bases lining up with TRBD1. Germline V gene lookup returns CDR1 MNHEY and CDR2 SVGEGT. CDR3 size: 16 residues. V lost 6 bases, J lost 4 bases, and 11 bases stayed unmatched. DNA of the CDR3: TGTGCCAGCAGCCACAGGCAGGGGGCTAGGAATCAGCCCCAGCATTTT. Protein: CASSHRQGARNQPQHF.

The DNA for the CDR3 is TGTGCCACCAGTGATCATTGGTCCACCGGGGAGCTGTTTTTT. It specifies CATSDHWSTGELFF. The J gene is TRBJ2-2, the V gene TRBV24-1; D ambiguous. Germline CDR1 KGHDR, CDR2 SFDVKD. The CDR3 consists of 14 residues. The ends were cut back, 3 bases at V and 4 bases at J, with 8 bases in the middle.

This clonotype was counted a few times. This chain connects TRBV12-3 or TRBV12-4 to TRBJ1-3; D remains unclear. V lost 6 bases to trimming and J lost 4 bases, with 10 bases between them. The CDR3 sequence is 13 residues long. CDR3 nucleotides: TGTGCCAGCAGGGGCCAGTCGGGAAACACCATATATTTT. Encoded protein: CASRGQSGNTIYF.

This clonotype appeared many times. The rearrangement links TRBV4-3 to TRBJ2-2; TRBD2 matches 10 bases. The CDR3 runs to 17 residues. Per the germline V gene, CDR1 is LGHNA and CDR2 is YSLEER. Germline trimming cut 3 bases from V and 1 base from J; bases unmatched to any gene: 5. CDR3 sequence (DNA): TGCGCCAGCAGCCAGGGCCCTAGCGGGGGGAACACCGGGGAGCTGTTTTTT. Its translation: CASSQGPSGGNTGELFF.

The gene calls are TRBV7-3 and TRBJ2-2; D gene unclear. The CDR3 runs 12 residues. V gave up 4 bases and J gave up 4 bases, with 4 bases separating them. Germline-derived CDR1 and CDR2 are SGHTA and FQGTGA. As DNA, the CDR3 is TGTGCCAGCAGCTCAAGCACCGGGGAGCTGTTTTTT. This encodes CASSSSTGELFF.

This chain links TRBV4-3 with TRBJ1-3; no reliable D call. In germline, CDR1 is LGHNA, CDR2 YSLEER. The V and J ends lost 0 bases and 0 bases respectively, with 15 bases between them. The CDR3 has 18 residues. The CDR3 coding sequence is TGCGCCAGCAGCCAAGAGGCCCCCAGGCACGGCTCTGGAAACACCATATATTTT. This sequence encodes CASSQEAPRHGSGNTIYF.

This clonotype was counted between two and nine times. This chain links TRBV9 with TRBJ2-2, with TRBD2 identical over 11 bases. This CDR3 has 16 amino acids. The germline V gene encodes CDR1 SGDLS and CDR2 YYNGEE. V was pared by 1 base and J by 6 bases, with 5 bases of the junction left unmatched. The CDR3 nucleotides are TGTGCCAGCAGCGTATTTAGCGGGGGGGACCCCGGGGAGCTGTTTTTT. Its protein product is CASSVFSGGDPGELFF.

This clonotype was counted between two and nine times. The chain joins TRBV12-3 or TRBV12-4 to TRBJ2-6; tentatively, D is TRBD2 (6 bases). CDR3 size: 18 residues. Trimming left V 5 bases short and J 0 bases short, with 17 bases between. CDR3 nucleotide sequence: TGTGCCAGCAGTAGCCGCGGCGGGGCGAGCTCTGGGGCCAACGTCCTGACTTTC. Residues: CASSSRGGASSGANVLTF.

The chain uses TRBV27 and TRBJ2-3; 8 nucleotides line up with TRBD1. CDR1 and CDR2 from the germline V gene are MNHEY and SMNVEV (reference sequence). Losses at the gene ends were 6 bases for V and 6 bases for J; bases not matched to a gene: 17. CDR3 length: 17 amino acids. This CDR3 is CASSIQTIQGVVDTQYF. The CDR3 coding sequence is TGTGCCAGCAGCATCCAAACGATACAGGGGGTAGTGGATACGCAGTATTTT.

The genes are TRBV12-3 or TRBV12-4 and TRBJ1-5; 7 nucleotides line up with TRBD1. With 0 bases clipped from V and 7 bases from J, the junction kept 12 bases outside the gene matches. There are 17 residues in the CDR3. CDR3 protein: CASSLAVSPRGGQPQHF. Here the CDR3 DNA reads TGTGCCAGCAGTTTAGCGGTTAGTCCCAGGGGGGGGCAGCCCCAGCATTTT.

There are a few counts of this clonotype. In DNA form, the CDR3 reads TGCGCCAGCAGCTTCCTGACACAAAACTATGGCTACACCTTC. Protein: CASSFLTQNYGYTF. The chain joins TRBV5-1 to TRBJ1-2; D is unclear. Between the trimmed V and J ends, which lost 2 bases and 2 bases, there was a span of 10 bases. This CDR3 comprises 14 residues. The germline gives CDR1 SGHRS, CDR2 YFSETQ.

This clonotype has more than one count but fewer than ten. The chain joins TRBV9 to TRBJ1-2; the D gene is possibly TRBD1 (5 bases). The V and J ends lost 4 bases and 9 bases respectively, with 22 bases between them. The CDR3 totals 15 residues. Germline-derived CDR1 and CDR2 are SGDLS and YYNGEE. The CDR3 coding sequence is TGTGCCAGCAGCCCCCGAACCAGGGTAGATTCCCGCTACACCTTC. Protein sequence: CASSPRTRVDSRYTF.

This clonotype was recorded a few times. The chain uses TRBV18 and TRBJ2-7; D unresolved. Germline CDR1 KGHSH, CDR2 LQKENI. CDR3 length: 13 residues. Trimming stripped 1 base from V and 2 bases from J, with 6 bases between. The DNA for the CDR3 is TGTGCCAGCTCACCACGGGCAGCCTACGAGCAGTACTTC. It yields the protein CASSPRAAYEQYF.

The chain links TRBV30 to TRBJ1-2, with 9 bases that match TRBD1. The CDR3 contains 15 residues. CDR1 is GTSNPN, CDR2 SVGIG, per germline (reference sequence). J lost 3 bases, V lost 1 base, and 6 bases had no gene match. CDR3 residues: CAWSDGQGNYYGYTF. CDR3 nucleotides: TGTGCCTGGAGTGACGGACAGGGGAATTACTATGGCTACACCTTC.

This clonotype was detected only a few times. The rearrangement joins TRBV4-2 to TRBJ2-7; D may match TRBD1 or TRBD2 (5 bases each). CDR3 length equals 15 residues. V shed 1 base and J shed 7 bases, with 17 bases lying between them. CDR1 is LGHNA, CDR2 YNFKEQ, per germline. For the CDR3, the DNA is TGTGCCAGCAGCCAAGCCTCCGGGGCCCTTGGGGAGCAGTACTTC. This sequence encodes CASSQASGALGEQYF.

The chain couples TRBV10-3 to TRBJ2-6; 7 nucleotides align to TRBD1. Germline CDR1 reads ENHRY; CDR2 reads SYGVKD. The CDR3 has 16 amino acids. Trimming at V came to 4 bases and at J to 2 bases, leaving 5 bases not matched to a gene. CDR3 loop: CAISVRQGAGANVLTF. CDR3 DNA: TGTGCCATCAGTGTGCGGCAGGGGGCTGGGGCCAACGTCCTGACTTTC.

This clonotype was seen more than once but under ten times. The CDR3 loop reads CASSPLGSSYNEQFF. The DNA of the CDR3 is TGCGCCAGCAGCCCTTTAGGGTCCTCCTACAATGAGCAGTTCTTC. The rearrangement uses TRBV5-1 and TRBJ2-1; the D is unclear. CDR3 length: 15 residues. Deletions cut 4 bases from V and 0 bases from J, with 11 bases between. From germline, CDR1 is SGHRS and CDR2 YFSETQ.

This clonotype has a handful of counts. The rearrangement uses TRBV11-2 and TRBJ2-5, with D possibly called TRBD1 or TRBD2 (7 bases each). V was shortened by 5 bases and J by 4 bases, with 23 bases between the two germline ends. The CDR3 spans 17 residues. Germline CDR1 and CDR2: SGHAT and FQNNGV. The CDR3 DNA follows: TGTGCCAGCAGCCCCAAGAGGGAGGGGGCGAGTCGAGAGACCCAGTACTTC. Its translation: CASSPKREGASRETQYF.